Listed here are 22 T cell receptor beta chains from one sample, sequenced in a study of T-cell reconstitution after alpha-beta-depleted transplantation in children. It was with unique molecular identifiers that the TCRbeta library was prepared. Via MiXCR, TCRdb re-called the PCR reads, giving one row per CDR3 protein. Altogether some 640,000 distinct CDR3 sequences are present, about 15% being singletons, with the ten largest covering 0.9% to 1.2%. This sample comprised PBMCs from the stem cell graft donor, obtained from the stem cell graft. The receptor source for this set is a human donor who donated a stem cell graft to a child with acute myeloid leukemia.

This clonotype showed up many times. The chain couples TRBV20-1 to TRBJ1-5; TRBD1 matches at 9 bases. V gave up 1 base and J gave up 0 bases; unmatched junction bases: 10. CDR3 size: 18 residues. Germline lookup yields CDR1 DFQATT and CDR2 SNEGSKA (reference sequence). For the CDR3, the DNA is TGCAGTGCTAGAGGGATAAGGACAGGGGTTGATAGCAATCAGCCCCAGCATTTT. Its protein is CSARGIRTGVDSNQPQHF.

CDR3: CSPTCPPDSSPLGGWYEQYF. DNA for the CDR3: TGCAGTCCCACCTGCCCCCCAGACAGCTCGCCCTTAGGGGGGTGGTACGAGCAGTACTTC. The rearrangement joins TRBV20-1 to TRBJ2-7; D might be TRBD1 or TRBD2, each matching 6 bases. CDR3 length equals 20 residues. V was cut by 8 bases and J by 4 bases, with 39 bases left in between. Looked up from germline, CDR1 is DFQATT and CDR2 is SNEGSKA (reference sequence).

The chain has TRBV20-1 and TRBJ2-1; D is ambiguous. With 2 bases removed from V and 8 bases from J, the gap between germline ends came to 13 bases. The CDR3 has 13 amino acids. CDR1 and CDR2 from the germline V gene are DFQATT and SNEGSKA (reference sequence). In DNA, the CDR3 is TGCAGTGCTAGAAGTAGCTCTGGGTATGAGCAGTTCTTC. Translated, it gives CSARSSSGYEQFF.

The chain's CDR3 is CASSPDRTSYEQYF. As DNA, the CDR3 is TGTGCCAGCAGCCCCGACAGGACTTCCTACGAGCAGTACTTC. The chain links TRBV6-2 or TRBV6-3 to TRBJ2-7; weak D call: TRBD1 (6 bases). Germline lookup yields CDR1 MNHEY and CDR2 SVGEGT. Trimming shortened V by 6 bases and J by 1 base, and 13 bases separated the two germline ends. The CDR3 sequence is 14 residues long.

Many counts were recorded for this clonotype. The CDR3 DNA sequence: TGCAGTGCGGAAGGGCATGGGAATTCACCCCTCCACTTT. Protein product: CSAEGHGNSPLHF. This chain connects TRBV20-1 to TRBJ1-6; D unresolved. The CDR3 contains 13 residues. Looked up from germline, CDR1 is DFQATT and CDR2 is SNEGSKA (reference sequence). V lost 6 bases, J lost 7 bases, and 13 bases lay in between.

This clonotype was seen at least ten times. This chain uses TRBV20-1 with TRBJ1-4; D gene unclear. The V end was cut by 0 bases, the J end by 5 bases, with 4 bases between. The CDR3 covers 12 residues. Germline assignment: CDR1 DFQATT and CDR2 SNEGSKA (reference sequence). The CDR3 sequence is CSARESNEKLFF. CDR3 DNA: TGCAGTGCTAGAGAATCAAATGAAAAACTGTTTTTT.

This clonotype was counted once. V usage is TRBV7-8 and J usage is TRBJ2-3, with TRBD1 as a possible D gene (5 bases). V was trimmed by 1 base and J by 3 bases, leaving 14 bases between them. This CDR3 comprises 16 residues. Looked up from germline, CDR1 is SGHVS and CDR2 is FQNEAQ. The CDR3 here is CASSLEGAERTDTQYF. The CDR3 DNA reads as TGTGCCAGCAGCTTAGAAGGGGCAGAAAGAACAGATACGCAGTATTTT.

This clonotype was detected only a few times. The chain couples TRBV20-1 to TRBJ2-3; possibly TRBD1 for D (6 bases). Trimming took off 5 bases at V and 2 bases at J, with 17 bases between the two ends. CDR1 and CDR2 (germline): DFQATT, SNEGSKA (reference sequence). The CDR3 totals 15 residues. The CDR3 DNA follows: TGCAGTGCTCGTCGACAGGCCGTCCCCACAGATACGCAGTATTTT. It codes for CSARRQAVPTDTQYF.

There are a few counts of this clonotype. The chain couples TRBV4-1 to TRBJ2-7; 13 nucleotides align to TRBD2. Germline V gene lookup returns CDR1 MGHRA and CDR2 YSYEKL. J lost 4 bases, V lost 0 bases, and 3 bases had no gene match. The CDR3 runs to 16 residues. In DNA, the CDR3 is TGCGCCAGCAGCCAAGATGGGACTAGCGGGGTTTACGAGCAGTACTTC. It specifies CASSQDGTSGVYEQYF.

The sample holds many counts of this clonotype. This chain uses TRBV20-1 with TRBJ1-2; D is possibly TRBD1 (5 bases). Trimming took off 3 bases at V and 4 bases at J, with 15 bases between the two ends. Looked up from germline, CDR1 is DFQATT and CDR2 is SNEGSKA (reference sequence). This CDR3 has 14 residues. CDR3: CSARRGGISYGYTF. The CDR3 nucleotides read TGCAGTGCTAGGCGGGGGGGAATTAGCTATGGCTACACCTTC.

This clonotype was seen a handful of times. In DNA, the CDR3 is TGCGCCAGCAGTACCGGGACATACTACGAGCAGTACTTC. Protein sequence: CASSTGTYYEQYF. This chain joins TRBV5-1 and TRBJ2-7; TRBD1 is a possible D gene (6 bases). The CDR3 loop spans 13 amino acids. V was shortened by 5 bases and J by 3 bases, with 12 bases between the two germline ends. Germline values: CDR1 SGHRS, CDR2 YFSETQ.

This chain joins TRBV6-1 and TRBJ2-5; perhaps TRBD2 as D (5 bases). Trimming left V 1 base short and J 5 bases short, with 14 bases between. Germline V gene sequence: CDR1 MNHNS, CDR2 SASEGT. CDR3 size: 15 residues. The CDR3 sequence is CASSEGATGSETQYF. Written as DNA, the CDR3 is TGTGCCAGCAGTGAAGGGGCCACGGGGTCCGAGACCCAGTACTTC.

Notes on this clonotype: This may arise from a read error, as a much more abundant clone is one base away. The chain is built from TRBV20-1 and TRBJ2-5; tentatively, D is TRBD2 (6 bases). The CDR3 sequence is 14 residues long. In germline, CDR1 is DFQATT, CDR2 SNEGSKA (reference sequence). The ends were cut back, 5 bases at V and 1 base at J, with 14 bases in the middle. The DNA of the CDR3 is TGCAGTGCTTCCATAGCGGATCTCCAAGAGACCCAGTACTTC. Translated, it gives CSASIADLQETQYF.

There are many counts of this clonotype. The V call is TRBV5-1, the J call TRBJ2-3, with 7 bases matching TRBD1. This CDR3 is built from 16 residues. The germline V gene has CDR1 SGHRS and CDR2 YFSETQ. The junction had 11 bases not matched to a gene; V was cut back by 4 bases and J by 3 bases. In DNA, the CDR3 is TGCGCCAGCAGCGAGTGGGACAGACGGTTGACAGATACGCAGTATTTT. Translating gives CASSEWDRRLTDTQYF.

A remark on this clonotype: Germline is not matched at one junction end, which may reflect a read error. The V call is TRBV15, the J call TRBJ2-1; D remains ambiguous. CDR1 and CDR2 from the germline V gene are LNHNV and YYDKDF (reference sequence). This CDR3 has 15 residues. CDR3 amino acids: CPTSSAHRRINEQFF. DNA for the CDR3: TGTCCCACCAGCTCAGCCCACAGAAGGATCAATGAGCAGTTCTTC.

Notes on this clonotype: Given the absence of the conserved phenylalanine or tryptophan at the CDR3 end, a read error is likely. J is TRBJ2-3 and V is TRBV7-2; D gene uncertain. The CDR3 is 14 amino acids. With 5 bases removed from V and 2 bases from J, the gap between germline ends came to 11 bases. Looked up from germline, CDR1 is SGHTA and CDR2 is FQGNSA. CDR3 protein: CASSLDTYTDTQYS. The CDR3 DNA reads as TGTGCCAGCAGCCTTGACACCTACACAGATACGCAGTATTCT.

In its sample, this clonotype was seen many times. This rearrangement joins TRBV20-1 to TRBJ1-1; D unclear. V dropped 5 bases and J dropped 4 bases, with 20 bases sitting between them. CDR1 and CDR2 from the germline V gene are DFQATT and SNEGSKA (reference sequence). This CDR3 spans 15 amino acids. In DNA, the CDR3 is TGCAGTGCTTCTCCTGAGCGCGGGGAAGGCACTGAAGCTTTCTTT. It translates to CSASPERGEGTEAFF.

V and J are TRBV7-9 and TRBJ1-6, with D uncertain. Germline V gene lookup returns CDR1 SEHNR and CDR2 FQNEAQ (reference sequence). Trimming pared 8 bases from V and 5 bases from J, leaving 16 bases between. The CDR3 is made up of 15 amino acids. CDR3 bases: TGTGCCAGCGGCGTTTCGGCGGTGGATAATTCACCCCTCCACTTT. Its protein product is CASGVSAVDNSPLHF.

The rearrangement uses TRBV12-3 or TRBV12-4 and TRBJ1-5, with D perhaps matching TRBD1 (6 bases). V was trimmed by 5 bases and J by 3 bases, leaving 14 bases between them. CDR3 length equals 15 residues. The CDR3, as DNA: TGTGCCAGCAGTGGATGGGGGGCCTTCAATCAGCCCCAGCATTTT. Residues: CASSGWGAFNQPQHF.

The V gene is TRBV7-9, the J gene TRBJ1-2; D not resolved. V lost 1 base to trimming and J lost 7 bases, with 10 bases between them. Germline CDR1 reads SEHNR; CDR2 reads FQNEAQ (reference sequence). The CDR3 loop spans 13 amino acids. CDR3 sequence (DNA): TGTGCCAGCAGCTTAGGCGAAAGGGCTGGCTACACCTTC. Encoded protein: CASSLGERAGYTF.

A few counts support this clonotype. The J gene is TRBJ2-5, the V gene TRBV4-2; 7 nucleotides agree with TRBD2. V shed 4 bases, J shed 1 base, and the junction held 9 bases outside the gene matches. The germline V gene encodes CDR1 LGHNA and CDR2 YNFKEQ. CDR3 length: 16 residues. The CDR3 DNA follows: TGTGCCAGCAGCCCGAGGAACGGGGGGTCCCAAGAGACCCAGTACTTC. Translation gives CASSPRNGGSQETQYF.

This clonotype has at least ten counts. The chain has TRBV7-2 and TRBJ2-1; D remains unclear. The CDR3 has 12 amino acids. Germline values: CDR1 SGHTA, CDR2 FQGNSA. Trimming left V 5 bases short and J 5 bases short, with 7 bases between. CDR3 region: CASSRPNNEQFF. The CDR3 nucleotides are TGTGCCAGCAGCCGCCCGAACAATGAGCAGTTCTTC.